This paragraph covers one T cell receptor beta chain sequence. This record belongs to a study of T cell changes during pregnancy in multiple sclerosis. Generated by immunoSEQ multiplex PCR, the TCRdb table keeps only in-frame clones and is missing some. The profile shows about 52,000 clones, around 94% of them singletons. The sequencing used CD4+ T cells from peripheral blood mononuclear cells, collected in the third trimester of pregnancy. This sequence was found in a female donor with multiple sclerosis, enrolled in a pregnancy study.

The CDR3 reads CASSEITVDGYTF. In DNA, the CDR3 is TGTGCCAGCAGTGAGATCACTGTGGATGGCTACACCTTC. The genes are TRBV6-1 and TRBJ1-2; D unclear. Trimming took 3 bases from V and 6 from J, leaving 11 bases between them. Germline V gives CDR1 MNHNS, CDR2 SASEGT. The CDR3 runs 13 residues.